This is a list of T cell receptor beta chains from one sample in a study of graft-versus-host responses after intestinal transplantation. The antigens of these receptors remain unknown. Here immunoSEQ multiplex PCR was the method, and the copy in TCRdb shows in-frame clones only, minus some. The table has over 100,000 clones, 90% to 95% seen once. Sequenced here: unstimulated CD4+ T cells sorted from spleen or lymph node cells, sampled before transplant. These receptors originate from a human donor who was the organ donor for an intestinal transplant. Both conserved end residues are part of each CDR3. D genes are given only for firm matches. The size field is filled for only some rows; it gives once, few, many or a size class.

CDR3 protein: CASSPARVGGNEKLFF
CDR3 DNA: TGTGCCAGCTCACCGGCACGTGTTGGGGGAAATGAAAAACTGTTTTTT
J gene: TRBJ1-4
V gene: TRBV18
clone size: -
D gene: -

CDR3 protein: CASSADREFEKLFF
CDR3 DNA: TGTGCCAGCTCAGCCGACAGGGAGTTTGAAAAACTGTTTTTT
J gene: TRBJ1-4
V gene: TRBV18
clone size: -
D gene: TRBD1

CDR3 protein: CASSQDKAGGTDTQYF
CDR3 DNA: TGTGCCAGCAGCCAAGATAAAGCAGGGGGCACAGATACGCAGTATTTT
J gene: TRBJ2-3
V gene: TRBV4-2
clone size: -
D gene: -

CDR3 protein: CASRPPPREKETQYF
CDR3 DNA: TGTGCCAGCAGGCCTCCCCCTCGGGAGAAAGAGACCCAGTACTTC
J gene: TRBJ2-5
V gene: TRBV7-2
clone size: -
D gene: -

CDR3 protein: CASRTSGAYTDTQYF
CDR3 DNA: TGTGCCAGCCGGACCAGTGGAGCATACACAGATACGCAGTATTTT
J gene: TRBJ2-3
V gene: TRBV7-9
clone size: -
D gene: -

CDR3 protein: CASSPRRETYEQYF
CDR3 DNA: TGTGCCAGCTCACCTCGGCGGGAGACCTACGAGCAGTACTTC
J gene: TRBJ2-7
V gene: TRBV18
clone size: -
D gene: TRBD2

CDR3 protein: CSVGKAEQFF
CDR3 DNA: TGCAGCGTTGGTAAGGCTGAGCAGTTCTTC
J gene: TRBJ2-1
V gene: TRBV29-1
clone size: -
D gene: -

CDR3 protein: CASSHQGQSLNTEAFF
CDR3 DNA: TGCGCCAGCAGCCACCAAGGGCAGTCCCTGAACACTGAAGCTTTCTTT
J gene: TRBJ1-1
V gene: TRBV4-3
clone size: -
D gene: -

CDR3 protein: CASSGTGGNQPQHF
CDR3 DNA: TGTGCCAGCAGTGGGACAGGTGGAAATCAGCCCCAGCATTTT
J gene: TRBJ1-5
V gene: TRBV2
clone size: -
D gene: TRBD1

CDR3 protein: CASSQDRNQPQHF
CDR3 DNA: TGTGCCAGCAGCCAAGACCGCAATCAGCCCCAGCATTTT
J gene: TRBJ1-5
V gene: TRBV4-2
clone size: -
D gene: -

CDR3 protein: CASSQQGARTDTQYF
CDR3 DNA: TGCGCCAGCAGCCAACAGGGGGCAAGGACAGATACGCAGTATTTT
J gene: TRBJ2-3
V gene: TRBV4-3
clone size: -
D gene: TRBD1

CDR3 protein: CSVGGHTINIQYF
CDR3 DNA: TGCAGCGTTGGAGGACACACCATCAACATTCAGTACTTC
J gene: TRBJ2-4
V gene: TRBV29-1
clone size: -
D gene: -

CDR3 protein: CASRHRGHGTEAFF
CDR3 DNA: TGTGCCAGTAGGCACAGGGGGCATGGCACTGAAGCTTTCTTT
J gene: TRBJ1-1
V gene: TRBV19
clone size: -
D gene: TRBD1

CDR3 protein: CASSLGWADRGTGELFF
CDR3 DNA: TGTGCCAGCAGCTTGGGGTGGGCGGACAGGGGCACCGGGGAGCTGTTTTTT
J gene: TRBJ2-2
V gene: TRBV11-2
clone size: -
D gene: TRBD1

CDR3 protein: CSVVGLPNQETQYF
CDR3 DNA: TGCAGCGTTGTAGGACTGCCCAACCAAGAGACCCAGTACTTC
J gene: TRBJ2-5
V gene: TRBV29-1
clone size: once
D gene: -

CDR3 protein: CAWSVIEREAGELFF
CDR3 DNA: TGTGCCTGGAGTGTTATTGAGCGGGAGGCCGGGGAGCTGTTTTTT
J gene: TRBJ2-2
V gene: TRBV30
clone size: once
D gene: TRBD2

CDR3 protein: CAISDVRTGANVLTF
CDR3 DNA: TGTGCCATCAGTGACGTCAGGACTGGGGCCAACGTCCTGACTTTC
J gene: TRBJ2-6
V gene: TRBV10-3
clone size: -
D gene: -

CDR3 protein: CASSSTGAGGNTIYF
CDR3 DNA: TGTGCCAGCTCGTCGACAGGGGCAGGTGGAAACACCATATATTTT
J gene: TRBJ1-3
V gene: TRBV18
clone size: -
D gene: TRBD1

CDR3 protein: CASKKGQDYNEQFF
CDR3 DNA: TGTGCCAGCAAGAAGGGACAGGACTACAATGAGCAGTTCTTC
J gene: TRBJ2-1
V gene: TRBV6-5
clone size: -
D gene: TRBD1

CDR3 protein: CASSLPRTSGGPYNEQFF
CDR3 DNA: TGTGCCAGCAGCTTGCCCCGGACTAGCGGAGGACCCTACAATGAGCAGTTCTTC
J gene: TRBJ2-1
V gene: TRBV5-4
clone size: -
D gene: TRBD2

CDR3 protein: CASSPQSTDTQYF
CDR3 DNA: TGCGCCAGCAGCCCACAAAGCACAGATACGCAGTATTTT
J gene: TRBJ2-3
V gene: TRBV5-1
clone size: -
D gene: -

CDR3 protein: CASSLAGRGNTEAFF
CDR3 DNA: TGTGCCAGCAGCTTGGCGGGACGGGGGAACACTGAAGCTTTCTTT
J gene: TRBJ1-1
V gene: TRBV5-4
clone size: -
D gene: -

CDR3 protein: CASSIAGGDGSETQYF
CDR3 DNA: TGTGCCAGTAGCATAGCGGGAGGTGATGGGAGTGAGACCCAGTACTTC
J gene: TRBJ2-5
V gene: TRBV19
clone size: -
D gene: TRBD2

CDR3 protein: CASSPDRGEAQYF
CDR3 DNA: TGTGCCAGCAGCCCGGACAGGGGGGAGGCCCAGTACTTC
J gene: TRBJ2-5
V gene: TRBV6-1
clone size: -
D gene: TRBD1

CDR3 protein: CASTTTGGSEKLFF
CDR3 DNA: TGTGCCAGTACCACTACAGGGGGCTCTGAAAAACTGTTTTTT
J gene: TRBJ1-4
V gene: TRBV28
clone size: -
D gene: TRBD1